This T cell receptor (beta chain) was retrieved from a study of T-cell reconstitution after alpha-beta-depleted transplantation in children. Whole-study results and caveats: Among T cells one year after transplant, newly produced cells accounted for most counts and diversity.

Unique molecular identifiers were incorporated when the TCRbeta library was constructed. TCRdb fed the PCR reads into MiXCR, producing one record per CDR3 protein. The sample has about 980,000 distinct CDR3 sequences, 25% to 30% seen once. A word on this clonotype: The antigen is not known.

The V end lost 2 bases, the J end lost 3 bases, and 8 bases lay between the germline ends. Germline V gene data show CDR1 as SGHRS and CDR2 as YFSETQ. The CDR3 loop spans 13 amino acids. This receptor was identified in a boy under two years old who had a stem cell transplant for SCID, so the T cells may come from the graft donor. The chain uses TRBV5-1 and TRBJ2-5; D not resolved. The input for sequencing was PBMCs, mostly from graft donor cells, taken 360 days after TCRalphabeta/CD19-depleted stem cell transplant. Here the CDR3 DNA reads TGCGCCAGCAGCTTTGAAGCAAAAGAGACCCAGTACTTC. This gives the protein CASSFEAKETQYF.